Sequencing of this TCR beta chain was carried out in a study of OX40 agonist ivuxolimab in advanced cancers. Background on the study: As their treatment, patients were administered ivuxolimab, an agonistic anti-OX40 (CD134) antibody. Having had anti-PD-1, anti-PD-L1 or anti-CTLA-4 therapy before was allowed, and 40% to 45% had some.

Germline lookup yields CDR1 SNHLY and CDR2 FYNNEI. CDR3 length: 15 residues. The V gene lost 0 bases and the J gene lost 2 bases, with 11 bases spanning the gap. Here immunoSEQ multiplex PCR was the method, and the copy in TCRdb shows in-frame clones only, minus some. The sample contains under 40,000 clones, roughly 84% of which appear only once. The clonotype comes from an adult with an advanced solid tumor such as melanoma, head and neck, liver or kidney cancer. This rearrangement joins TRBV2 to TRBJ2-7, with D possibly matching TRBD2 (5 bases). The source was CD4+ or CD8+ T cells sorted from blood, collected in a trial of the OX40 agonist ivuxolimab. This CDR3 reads CASSEARRGTYEQYF. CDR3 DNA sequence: TGTGCCAGCAGTGAAGCGCGACGGGGAACCTACGAGCAGTACTTC.